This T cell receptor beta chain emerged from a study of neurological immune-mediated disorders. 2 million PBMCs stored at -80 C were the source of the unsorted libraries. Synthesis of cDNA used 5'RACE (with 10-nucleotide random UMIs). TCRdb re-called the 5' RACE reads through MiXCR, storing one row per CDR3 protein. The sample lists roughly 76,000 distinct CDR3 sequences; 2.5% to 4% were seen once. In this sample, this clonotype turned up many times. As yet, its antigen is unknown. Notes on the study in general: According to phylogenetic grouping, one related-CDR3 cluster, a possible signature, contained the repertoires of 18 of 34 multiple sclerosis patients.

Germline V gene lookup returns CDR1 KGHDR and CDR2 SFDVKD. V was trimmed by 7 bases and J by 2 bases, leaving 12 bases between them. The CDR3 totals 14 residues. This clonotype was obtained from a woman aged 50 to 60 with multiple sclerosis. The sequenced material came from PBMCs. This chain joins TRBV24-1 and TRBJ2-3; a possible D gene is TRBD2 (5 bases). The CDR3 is CATSPRRATDTQYF. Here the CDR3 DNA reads TGTGCCACCAGCCCCCGGCGGGCCACAGATACGCAGTATTTT.